This entry describes one T cell receptor beta chain. The antigen is undetermined. These data come from a study of OX40 agonist ivuxolimab in advanced cancers. Study in general: Therapy given before enrollment (anti-PD-1, anti-PD-L1 or anti-CTLA-4) was allowed, and approximately 40% had some. Study-level findings and limits: At doses 0.1 to 3.0 mg/kg, CD4+ and CD8+ clones expanded. Expanded peripheral T cells had an undetermined antigen specificity.

The CDR3 is 15 amino acids. Losses at the gene ends were 3 bases for V and 2 bases for J; bases not matched to a gene: 5. CDR1 ENHRY and CDR2 SYGVKD come from the germline V gene. Using immunoSEQ multiplex PCR, the repertoire was profiled, and TCRdb retains in-frame clones only, with some absent. The table has 34,000 or so clones, less than 80% seen once; the top ten hold approximately 11%. Source: CD4+ or CD8+ T cells sorted from blood, taken in a trial of the OX40 agonist ivuxolimab. This receptor was obtained from an adult with an advanced solid tumor such as melanoma, head and neck, liver or kidney cancer. The chain employs TRBV10-3 and TRBJ1-1; 8 bases match TRBD1. The CDR3 region has the DNA TGTGCCATCAGTGATTGGGACAGGATAAACACTGAAGCTTTCTTT. It yields the protein CAISDWDRINTEAFF.